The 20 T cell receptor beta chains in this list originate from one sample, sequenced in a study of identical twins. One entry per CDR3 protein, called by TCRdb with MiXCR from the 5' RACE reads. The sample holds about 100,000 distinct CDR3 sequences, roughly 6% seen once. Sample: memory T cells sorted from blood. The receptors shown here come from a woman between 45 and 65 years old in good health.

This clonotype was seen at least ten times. In DNA form, the CDR3 reads TGCAGCGTTGAAAGGTCCGATGAGCGAATAGTTCAAGAGACCCAGTACTTC. Amino acids: CSVERSDERIVQETQYF. The rearrangement links TRBV29-1 to TRBJ2-5, with D uncertain. V was cut by 2 bases and J by 2 bases, with 21 bases left in between. This CDR3 has 17 residues. Germline values: CDR1 SQVTM, CDR2 ANQGSEA.

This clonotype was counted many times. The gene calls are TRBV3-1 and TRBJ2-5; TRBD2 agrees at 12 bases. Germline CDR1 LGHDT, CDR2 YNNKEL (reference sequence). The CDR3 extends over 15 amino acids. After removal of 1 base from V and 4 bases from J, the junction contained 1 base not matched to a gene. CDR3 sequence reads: CASSQGTSGIETQYF. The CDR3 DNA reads TGTGCCAGCAGCCAAGGGACTAGCGGGATAGAGACCCAGTACTTC.

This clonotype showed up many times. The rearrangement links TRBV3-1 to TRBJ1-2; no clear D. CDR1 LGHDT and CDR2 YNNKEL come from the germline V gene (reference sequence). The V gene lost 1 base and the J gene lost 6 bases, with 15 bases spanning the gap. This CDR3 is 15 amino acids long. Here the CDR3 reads CASSQGANSHHGYTF. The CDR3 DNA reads TGTGCCAGCAGCCAAGGGGCTAACAGTCACCATGGCTACACCTTC.

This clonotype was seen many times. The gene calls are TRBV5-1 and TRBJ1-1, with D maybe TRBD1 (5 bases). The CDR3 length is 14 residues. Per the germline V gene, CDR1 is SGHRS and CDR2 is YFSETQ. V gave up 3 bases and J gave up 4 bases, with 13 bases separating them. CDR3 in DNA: TGCGCCAGCAGCTCGGACGGGGGGTCCACTGAAGCTTTCTTT. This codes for CASSSDGGSTEAFF.

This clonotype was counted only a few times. The CDR3 is CASSLPGGSRLSYEQYF. The CDR3 nucleotides read TGTGCCAGCAGCTTACCAGGCGGGAGTAGGCTCTCCTACGAGCAGTACTTC. The chain links TRBV11-2 to TRBJ2-7; 7 bases fit TRBD2. This CDR3 region has 17 residues. Trimming took 2 bases from V and 0 from J; bases not matched to a gene: 10. Per the germline V gene, CDR1 is SGHAT and CDR2 is FQNNGV.

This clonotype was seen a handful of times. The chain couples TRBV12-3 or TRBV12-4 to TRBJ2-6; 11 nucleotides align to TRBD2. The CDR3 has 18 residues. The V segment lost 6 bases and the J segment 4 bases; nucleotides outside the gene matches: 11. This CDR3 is CASRPTSGGAGGANVLTF. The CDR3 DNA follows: TGTGCCAGCAGGCCCACTAGCGGGGGCGCCGGAGGGGCCAACGTCCTGACTTTC.

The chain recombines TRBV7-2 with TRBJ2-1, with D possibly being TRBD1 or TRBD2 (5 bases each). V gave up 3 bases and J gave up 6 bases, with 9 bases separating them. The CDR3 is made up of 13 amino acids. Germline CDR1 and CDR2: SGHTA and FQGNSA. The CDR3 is CASSFQGRNEQFF. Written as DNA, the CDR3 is TGTGCCAGCAGCTTTCAGGGACGCAATGAGCAGTTCTTC.

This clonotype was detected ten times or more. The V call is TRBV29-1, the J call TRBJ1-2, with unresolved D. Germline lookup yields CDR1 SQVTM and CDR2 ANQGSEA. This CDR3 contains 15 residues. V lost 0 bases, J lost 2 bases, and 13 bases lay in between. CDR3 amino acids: CSVEELMGGNYGYTF. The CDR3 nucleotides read TGCAGCGTTGAAGAATTAATGGGAGGGAACTATGGCTACACCTTC.

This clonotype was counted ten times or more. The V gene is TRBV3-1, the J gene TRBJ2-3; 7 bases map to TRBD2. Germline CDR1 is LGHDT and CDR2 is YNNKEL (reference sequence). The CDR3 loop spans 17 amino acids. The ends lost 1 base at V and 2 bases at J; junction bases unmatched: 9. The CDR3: CASSQGSGLSFTDTQYF. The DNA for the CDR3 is TGTGCCAGCAGCCAAGGCTCGGGACTAAGTTTCACAGATACGCAGTATTTT.

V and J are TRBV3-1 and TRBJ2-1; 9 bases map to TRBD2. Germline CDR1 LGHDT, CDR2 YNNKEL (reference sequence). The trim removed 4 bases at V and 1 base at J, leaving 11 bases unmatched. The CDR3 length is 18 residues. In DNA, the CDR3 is TGTGCCAGCAGCCCACCAATAAATAGCGGGAGATCCTACAATGAGCAGTTCTTC. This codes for CASSPPINSGRSYNEQFF.

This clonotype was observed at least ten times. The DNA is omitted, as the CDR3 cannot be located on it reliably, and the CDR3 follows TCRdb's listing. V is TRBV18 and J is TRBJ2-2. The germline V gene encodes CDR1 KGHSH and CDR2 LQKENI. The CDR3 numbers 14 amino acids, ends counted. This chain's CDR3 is CASSAARTGELFFF.

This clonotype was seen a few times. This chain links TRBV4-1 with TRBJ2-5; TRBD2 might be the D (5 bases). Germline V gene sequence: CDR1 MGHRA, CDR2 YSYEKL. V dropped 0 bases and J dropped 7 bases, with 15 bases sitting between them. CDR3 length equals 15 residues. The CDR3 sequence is CASSQDLFGVGTQYF. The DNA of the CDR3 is TGCGCCAGCAGCCAAGACCTATTCGGGGTAGGGACCCAGTACTTC.

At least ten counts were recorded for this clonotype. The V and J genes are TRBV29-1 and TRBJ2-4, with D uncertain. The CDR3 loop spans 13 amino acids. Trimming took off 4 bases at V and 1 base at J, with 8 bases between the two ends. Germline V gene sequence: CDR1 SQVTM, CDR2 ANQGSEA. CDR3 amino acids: CSVAVLAKNIQYF. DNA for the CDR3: TGCAGCGTTGCAGTATTGGCCAAAAACATTCAGTACTTC.

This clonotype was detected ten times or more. The CDR3 reads CSVEDRTGTKAFF. CDR3 nucleotide sequence: TGCAGCGTTGAAGACCGGACAGGGACTAAAGCTTTCTTT. The chain links TRBV29-1 to TRBJ1-1; 8 nucleotides match TRBD1. Trimming removed 0 bases from V and 9 bases from J; junction bases left unmatched: 6. CDR3 size: 13 residues. The germline V gene encodes CDR1 SQVTM and CDR2 ANQGSEA.

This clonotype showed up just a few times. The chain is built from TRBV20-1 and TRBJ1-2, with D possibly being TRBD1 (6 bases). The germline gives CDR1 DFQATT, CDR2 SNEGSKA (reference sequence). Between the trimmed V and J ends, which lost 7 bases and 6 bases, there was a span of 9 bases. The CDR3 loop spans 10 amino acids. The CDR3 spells CSVDSHGYTF. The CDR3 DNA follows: TGCAGTGTGGACAGCCATGGCTACACCTTC.

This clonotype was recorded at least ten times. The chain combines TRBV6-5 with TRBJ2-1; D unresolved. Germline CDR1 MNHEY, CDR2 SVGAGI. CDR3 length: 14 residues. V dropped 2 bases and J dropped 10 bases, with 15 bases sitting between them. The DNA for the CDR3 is TGTGCCAGCAGTTACGATTTAGTCAAGGGAGAGCAGTTCTTC. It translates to CASSYDLVKGEQFF.

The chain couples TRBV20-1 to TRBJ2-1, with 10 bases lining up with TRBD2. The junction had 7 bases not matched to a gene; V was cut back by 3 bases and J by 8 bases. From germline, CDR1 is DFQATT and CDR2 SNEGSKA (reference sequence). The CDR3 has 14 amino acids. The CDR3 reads CSARLAGEWHEQFF. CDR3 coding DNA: TGCAGTGCTAGGCTAGCGGGAGAGTGGCATGAGCAGTTCTTC.

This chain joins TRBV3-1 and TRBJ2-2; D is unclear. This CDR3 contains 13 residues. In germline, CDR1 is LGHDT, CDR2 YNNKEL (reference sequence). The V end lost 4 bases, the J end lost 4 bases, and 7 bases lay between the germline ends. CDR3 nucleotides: TGTGCCAGCAGCCCAGAAAGCACCGGGGAGCTGTTTTTT. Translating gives CASSPESTGELFF.

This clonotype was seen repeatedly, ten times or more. The CDR3 loop is CASSYRGYEQYV. The DNA for the CDR3 is TGTGCCAGCAGCTACCGGGGCTACGAGCAGTACGTC. The rearrangement uses TRBV5-6 and TRBJ2-7; weak D call: TRBD2 (5 bases). Trimming took off 3 bases at V and 3 bases at J, with 7 bases between the two ends. The V gene's germline CDR1 is SGHDT and CDR2 YYEEEE. The CDR3 length is 12 residues.

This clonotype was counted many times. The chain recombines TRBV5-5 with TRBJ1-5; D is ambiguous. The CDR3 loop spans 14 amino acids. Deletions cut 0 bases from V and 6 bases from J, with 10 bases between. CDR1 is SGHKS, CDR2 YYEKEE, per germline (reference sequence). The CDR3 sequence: CASSLVAGPQPQHF. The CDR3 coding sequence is TGTGCCAGCAGCTTGGTAGCAGGCCCTCAGCCCCAGCATTTT.